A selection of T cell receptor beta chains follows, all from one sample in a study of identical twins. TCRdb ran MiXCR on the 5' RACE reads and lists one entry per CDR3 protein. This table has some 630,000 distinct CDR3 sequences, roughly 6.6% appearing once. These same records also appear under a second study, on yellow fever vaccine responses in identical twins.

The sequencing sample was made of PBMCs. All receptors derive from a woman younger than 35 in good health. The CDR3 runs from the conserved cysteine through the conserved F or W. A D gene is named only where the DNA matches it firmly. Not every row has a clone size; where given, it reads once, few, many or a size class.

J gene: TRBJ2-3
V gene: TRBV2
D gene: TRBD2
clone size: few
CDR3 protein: CASRGRSSGDTQYF
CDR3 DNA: TGTGCCAGCAGGGGGCGGTCTAGCGGTGATACGCAGTATTTT

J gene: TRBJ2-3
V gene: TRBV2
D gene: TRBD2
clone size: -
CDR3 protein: CASTQGGLAGGADTQYF
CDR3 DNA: TGTGCCAGCACCCAAGGGGGACTAGCGGGAGGCGCAGATACGCAGTATTTT

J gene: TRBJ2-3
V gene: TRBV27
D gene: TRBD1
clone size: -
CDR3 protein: CASSFVGQGADTQYF
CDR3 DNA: TGTGCCAGCAGTTTTGTAGGACAGGGGGCAGATACGCAGTATTTT

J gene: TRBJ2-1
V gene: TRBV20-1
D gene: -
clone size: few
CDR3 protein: CSASNRARQFF
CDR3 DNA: TGCAGTGCTTCAAACCGGGCCCGGCAGTTCTTC

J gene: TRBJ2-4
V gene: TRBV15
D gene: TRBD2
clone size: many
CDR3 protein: CATSRDPTSWDIQYF
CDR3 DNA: TGTGCCACCAGCAGAGATCCGACTAGCTGGGACATTCAGTACTTC

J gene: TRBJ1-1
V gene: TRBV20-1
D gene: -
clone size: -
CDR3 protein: CSARAGDTEAFF
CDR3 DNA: TGCAGTGCTAGAGCTGGAGACACTGAAGCTTTCTTT

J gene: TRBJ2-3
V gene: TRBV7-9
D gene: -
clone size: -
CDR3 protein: CASSLEGYGSPDTQYF
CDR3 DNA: TGTGCCAGCAGCTTAGAAGGGTACGGGTCCCCAGATACGCAGTATTTT

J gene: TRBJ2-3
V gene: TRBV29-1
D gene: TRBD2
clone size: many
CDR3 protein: CSVSLAGGTDTQYF
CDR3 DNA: TGCAGCGTTTCTCTAGCGGGGGGAACAGATACGCAGTATTTT

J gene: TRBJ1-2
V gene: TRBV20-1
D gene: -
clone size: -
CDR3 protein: CSASTGTHYGYTF
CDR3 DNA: TGCAGTGCTAGTACCGGGACCCATTATGGCTACACCTTC

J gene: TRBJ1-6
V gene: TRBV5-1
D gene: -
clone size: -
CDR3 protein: CASSLTRPGESPLHF
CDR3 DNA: TGCGCCAGCAGCTTGACTCGGCCAGGGGAGTCACCCCTCCACTTT

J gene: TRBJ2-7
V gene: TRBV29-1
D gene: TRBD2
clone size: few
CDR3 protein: CSVEDWSRDYTYEQYF
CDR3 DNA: TGCAGCGTTGAAGATTGGTCCCGGGACTATACCTACGAGCAGTACTTC

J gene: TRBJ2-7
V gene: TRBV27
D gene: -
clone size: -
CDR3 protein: CASSLIPLAGRVVCISYEQYF
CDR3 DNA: TGTGCCAGCAGTTTAATCCCGCTGGCAGGGCGAGTTGTTTGCATTTCCTACGAGCAGTACTTC

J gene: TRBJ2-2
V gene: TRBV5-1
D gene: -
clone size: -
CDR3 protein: CASSDGGPGELFF
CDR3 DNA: TGCGCCAGCAGCGATGGGGGTCCCGGGGAGCTGTTTTTT

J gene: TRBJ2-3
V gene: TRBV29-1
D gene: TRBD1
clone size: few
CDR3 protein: CSVEGQGATDTQYF
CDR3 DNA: TGCAGCGTTGAAGGACAGGGGGCAACAGATACGCAGTATTTT

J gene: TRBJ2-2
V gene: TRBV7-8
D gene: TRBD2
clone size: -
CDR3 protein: CASSLGMTSGGAGTGELFF
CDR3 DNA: TGTGCCAGCAGCTTAGGAATGACTAGCGGGGGGGCGGGGACCGGGGAGCTGTTTTTT

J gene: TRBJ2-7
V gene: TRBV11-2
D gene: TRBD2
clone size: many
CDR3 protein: CASSLIAGGYEQYF
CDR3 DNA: TGTGCCAGCAGCTTAATAGCGGGCGGCTACGAGCAGTACTTC

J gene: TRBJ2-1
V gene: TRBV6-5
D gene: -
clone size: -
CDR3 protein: CASSSGRRTRNLEQFF
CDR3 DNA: TGTGCCAGCAGTTCCGGCCGTCGGACTCGAAACCTTGAGCAGTTCTTC

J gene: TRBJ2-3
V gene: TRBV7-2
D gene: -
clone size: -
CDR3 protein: CASSTAGAGGTQYF
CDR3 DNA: TGTGCCAGCAGCACCGCGGGGGCCGGGGGTACGCAGTATTTT

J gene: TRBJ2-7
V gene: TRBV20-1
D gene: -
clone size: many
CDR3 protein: CSARDRDGNSYEQYF
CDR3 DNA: TGCAGTGCTAGAGATCGCGACGGGAATTCCTACGAGCAGTACTTC

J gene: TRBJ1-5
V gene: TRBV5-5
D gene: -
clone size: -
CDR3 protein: CASSLADGASQPQHF
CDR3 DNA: TGTGCCAGCAGCTTGGCGGATGGAGCCAGTCAGCCCCAGCATTTT

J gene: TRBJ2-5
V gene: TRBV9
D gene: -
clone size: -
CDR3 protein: CASSSGPAGQETQYF
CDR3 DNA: TGTGCCAGCAGTTCGGGACCGGCGGGGCAAGAGACCCAGTACTTC

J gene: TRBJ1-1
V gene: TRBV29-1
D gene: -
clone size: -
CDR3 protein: CSSGVTEAFF
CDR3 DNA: TGCAGCTCCGGGGTGACTGAAGCTTTCTTT

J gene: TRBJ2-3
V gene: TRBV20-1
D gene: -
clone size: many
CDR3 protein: CSATPSTRTDTQYF
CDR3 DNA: TGCAGTGCTACCCCATCAACCCGCACAGATACGCAGTATTTT

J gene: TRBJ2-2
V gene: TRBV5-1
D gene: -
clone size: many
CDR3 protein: CASSAGPSTGELFF
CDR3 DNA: TGCGCCAGCAGCGCGGGACCCAGCACCGGGGAGCTGTTTTTT

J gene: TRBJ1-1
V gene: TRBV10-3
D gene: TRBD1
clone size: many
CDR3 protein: CATGTGQGEAFF
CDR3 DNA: TGTGCCACCGGGACAGGGCAGGGTGAAGCTTTCTTT

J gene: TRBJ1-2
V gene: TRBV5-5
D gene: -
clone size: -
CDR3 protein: CASSLGSTNYGYTF
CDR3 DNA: TGTGCCAGCAGCTTAGGCAGCACTAACTATGGCTACACCTTC

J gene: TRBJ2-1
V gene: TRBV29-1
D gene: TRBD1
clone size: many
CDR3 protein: CSGEGRGQLNEQFF
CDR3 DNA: TGCAGCGGAGAGGGCAGGGGGCAACTCAATGAGCAGTTCTTC

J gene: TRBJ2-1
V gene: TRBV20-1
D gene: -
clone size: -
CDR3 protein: CSARGQNVDHEQFF
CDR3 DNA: TGCAGTGCTAGAGGACAGAATGTGGACCATGAGCAGTTCTTC

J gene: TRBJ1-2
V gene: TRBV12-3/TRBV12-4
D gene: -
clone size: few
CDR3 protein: CASSPTHRANYGYTF
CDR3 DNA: TGTGCCAGCAGTCCGACCCACAGGGCTAACTATGGCTACACCTTC

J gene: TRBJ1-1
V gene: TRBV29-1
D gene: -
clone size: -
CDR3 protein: CSVESSVNTEAFF
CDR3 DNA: TGCAGCGTTGAATCCAGCGTAAACACTGAAGCTTTCTTT

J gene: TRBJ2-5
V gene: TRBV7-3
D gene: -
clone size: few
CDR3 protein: CASSSSFAETQYF
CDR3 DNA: TGTGCCAGCAGCTCCAGCTTTGCGGAGACCCAGTACTTC

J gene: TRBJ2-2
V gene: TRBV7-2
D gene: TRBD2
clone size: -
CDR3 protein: CASSLALAGVNTGELFF
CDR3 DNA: TGTGCCAGCAGCTTAGCCCTAGCGGGGGTTAACACCGGGGAGCTGTTTTTT

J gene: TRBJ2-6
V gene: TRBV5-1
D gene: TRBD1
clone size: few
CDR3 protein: CASSLRWGQGESGANVLTF
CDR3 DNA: TGCGCCAGCAGCTTGAGATGGGGCCAGGGGGAATCTGGGGCCAACGTCCTGACTTTC